This passage covers 29 T cell receptor beta chains from one sample sequenced in a study of blood T cell repertoires in COVID-19. TCRdb keeps only in-frame clones here, not all; method: immunoSEQ multiplex PCR. Of fewer than 300,000 clones in the sample, more than 85% are singletons; the top ten hold about 2%. Source material: peripheral blood. The receptor source for this set is a woman in her 30s with COVID-19, enrolled during active disease.

The V call is TRBV7-2, the J call TRBJ2-3; TRBD1 matches 8 bases. Germline loops: CDR1 SGHTA, CDR2 FQGNSA. V lost 5 bases and J lost 2; bases outside the gene matches: 9. The CDR3 runs to 16 residues. CDR3 sequence: CASSLRGTGSTDTQYF. CDR3 nucleotide sequence: TGTGCCAGCAGCCTTAGGGGGACAGGTTCCACAGATACGCAGTATTTT. Variable domain in full (rest from reference TRBV7-2 and TRBJ2-3): GAGVSQSPSNKVTEKGKDVELRCDPISGHTALYWYRQSLGQGLEFLIYFQGNSAPDKSGLPSDRFSAERTGGSVSTLTIQRTQQEDSAVYLCASSLRGTGSTDTQYFGPGTRLTVL.

The chain is built from TRBV2 and TRBJ1-1, with a weak D call TRBD1 (6 bases). V was pared by 6 bases and J by 0 bases, with 14 bases between. CDR1 and CDR2 from the germline V gene are SNHLY and FYNNEI. CDR3 length equals 15 residues. CDR3 sequence reads: CASREDRPMNTEAFF. In DNA, the CDR3 is TGTGCCAGCAGAGAGGACAGACCCATGAACACTGAAGCTTTCTTT.

As regards this clone: Other DNA sequences of this sample code for an identical CDR3. This sequence joins TRBV5-1 and TRBJ1-2; no firm D call. The CDR3 contains 14 residues. Germline V gives CDR1 SGHRS, CDR2 YFSETQ. Between the trimmed V and J ends, which lost 4 bases and 0 bases, there was a span of 10 bases. The CDR3 reads CASSLTEANYGYTF. The CDR3 DNA reads TGCGCCAGCAGCCTGACTGAAGCTAACTATGGCTACACCTTC. Combining the CDR3 with reference TRBV5-1 and TRBJ1-2 gives the whole variable domain KAGVTQTPRYLIKTRGQQVTLSCSPISGHRSVSWYQQTPGQGLQFLFEYFSETQRNKGNFPGRFSGRQFSNSRSEMNVSTLELGDSALYLCASSLTEANYGYTFGSGTRLTVV.

This chain connects TRBV6-5 to TRBJ1-1; D not resolved. Germline V lookup: CDR1 MNHEY, CDR2 SVGAGI. Trimming stripped 0 bases from V and 0 bases from J, with 8 bases between. The CDR3 length is 15 residues. The chain's CDR3 is CASSYSEGVNTEAFF. The CDR3 DNA is TGTGCCAGCAGTTACTCGGAGGGTGTGAACACTGAAGCTTTCTTT.

This clone is a singleton in its sample. CDR3 sequence (DNA): TGTGCCAGCAGTCCTACCCTAGCGGACTACTACAATGAGCAGTTCTTC. This sequence encodes CASSPTLADYYNEQFF. The chain combines TRBV27 with TRBJ2-1, with 7 bases matching TRBD2. CDR1 and CDR2 from the germline V gene are MNHEY and SMNVEV (reference sequence). With 5 bases clipped from V and 3 bases from J, the junction kept 10 bases outside the gene matches. This CDR3 is built from 16 residues.

The chain recombines TRBV5-1 with TRBJ2-1; 10 bases are a match to TRBD2. The V and J ends lost 4 bases and 6 bases, in that order; junction bases with no gene match: 7. The CDR3 is made up of 15 amino acids. Germline CDR1 SGHRS, CDR2 YFSETQ. In DNA, the CDR3 is TGCGCCAGCAGCCCAAACAGCGGGAGGGCCAATGAGCAGTTCTTC. This sequence encodes CASSPNSGRANEQFF.

This clone was seen more than once but under ten times. The chain employs TRBV5-6 and TRBJ1-3; perhaps TRBD1 as D (6 bases). CDR1 and CDR2 from the germline V gene are SGHDT and YYEEEE. The CDR3 totals 15 residues. Trimming removed 0 bases at V and 5 bases at J, with 12 bases between. The CDR3 protein is CASSLAGTGRNTIYF. In DNA, the CDR3 is TGTGCCAGCAGCTTGGCCGGAACAGGGAGAAACACCATATATTTT.

A note on this clone: Other DNA sequences in this specimen translate into the identical CDR3. This chain uses TRBV3-1 (or the pseudogene TRBV3-2) with TRBJ1-3; D not certain. The germline CDR1 and CDR2 sequences are LGHDT and YNNKEL (reference sequence). CDR3 size: 15 residues. The ends were cut back, 4 bases at V and 0 bases at J, with 10 bases in the middle. CDR3 sequence reads: CASSPRDSSGNTIYF. The CDR3 coding sequence is TGTGCCAGCAGCCCCCGGGATAGCTCTGGAAACACCATATATTTT.

There are a few counts of this clone. Here the CDR3 reads CASSLGGTDTQYF. The CDR3 nucleotides are TGCGCCAGCAGCTTAGGAGGGACAGATACGCAGTATTTT. The chain recombines TRBV5-1 with TRBJ2-3, with D perhaps TRBD2 (6 bases). Trimming stripped 2 bases from V and 3 bases from J, with 7 bases between. Germline CDR1 and CDR2: SGHRS and YFSETQ. The CDR3 loop spans 13 amino acids.

This clone was recorded once. The chain combines TRBV19 with TRBJ1-1; 7 bases map to TRBD1. The junction had 11 bases not matched to a gene; V was cut back by 5 bases and J by 5 bases. The CDR3 totals 15 residues. Germline values: CDR1 LNHDA, CDR2 SQIVND (reference sequence). The CDR3 DNA sequence: TGTGCCAGTAGTGTCTTTCAGGGGGGAAAAACTGAAGCTTTCTTT. Protein product: CASSVFQGGKTEAFF. The complete variable domain, with remaining parts taken from reference TRBV19 and TRBJ1-1, reads DGGITQSPKYLFRKEGQNVTLSCEQNLNHDAMYWYRQDPGQGLRLIYYSQIVNDFQKGDIAEGYSVSREKKESFPLTVTSAQKNPTAFYLCASSVFQGGKTEAFFGQGTRLTVV.

This chain uses TRBV6-4 with TRBJ2-2; 7 positions match TRBD1. This CDR3 comprises 15 residues. CDR1 and CDR2 from the germline V gene are MRHNA and SNTAGT. Unmatched junction bases numbered 3, after V lost 5 bases and J lost 0 bases. Here the CDR3 DNA reads TGTGCCAGCAGTCCCACAGGGGCGAACACCGGGGAGCTGTTTTTT. Translation gives CASSPTGANTGELFF.

V is TRBV5-1 and J is TRBJ2-7; 7 bases agree with TRBD2. This CDR3 is 13 amino acids long. Looked up from germline, CDR1 is SGHRS and CDR2 is YFSETQ. V lost 4 bases to trimming and J lost 7 bases; unmatched junction nucleotides: 8. The CDR3 spells CASSPDPGGEQYF. Written as DNA, the CDR3 is TGCGCCAGCAGCCCCGACCCGGGGGGAGAGCAGTACTTC.

This clone was detected only a few times. V is TRBV11-2 and J is TRBJ2-5; 14 nucleotides agree with TRBD2. V gave up 5 bases and J gave up 0 bases; unmatched junction bases: 8. Germline V gene data show CDR1 as SGHAT and CDR2 as FQNNGV. The CDR3 runs to 18 residues. CDR3 protein: CASSRTSGRLKYQETQYF. Written as DNA, the CDR3 is TGTGCCAGCAGCCGGACTAGCGGGAGGTTAAAATACCAAGAGACCCAGTACTTC.

V gene TRBV30 combines with J gene TRBJ2-7, with 9 bases that match TRBD1. The CDR3 is 12 residues long. The junction had 3 bases not matched to a gene; V was cut back by 7 bases and J by 2 bases. CDR1 GTSNPN and CDR2 SVGIG come from the germline V gene (reference sequence). CDR3 DNA: TGTGCCTACCGGGACAGGGCCTACGAGCAGTACTTC. Protein sequence: CAYRDRAYEQYF.

This chain uses TRBV3-1 (or the pseudogene TRBV3-2) with TRBJ2-7; D unresolved. The CDR3 loop spans 12 amino acids. Germline CDR1 LGHDT, CDR2 YNNKEL (reference sequence). V was trimmed by 1 base and J by 6 bases, leaving 7 bases between them. CDR3 sequence reads: CASSQGAPEQYF. CDR3 DNA sequence: TGTGCCAGCAGCCAAGGAGCCCCCGAGCAGTACTTC.

The genes are TRBV5-4 and TRBJ2-7; 8 bases map to TRBD1. This CDR3 contains 13 residues. Germline trimming cut 4 bases from V and 5 bases from J; bases unmatched to any gene: 5. In germline, CDR1 is SGHNT, CDR2 YYREEE (reference sequence). The CDR3 is CASSAGGRNEQYF. DNA of the CDR3: TGTGCCAGCAGCGCAGGGGGCCGCAACGAGCAGTACTTC. The complete variable domain, with remaining parts taken from reference TRBV5-4 and TRBJ2-7, reads ETGVTQSPTHLIKTRGQQVTLRCSSQSGHNTVSWYQQALGQGPQFIFQYYREEENGRGNFPPRFSGLQFPNYSSELNVNALELDDSALYLCASSAGGRNEQYFGPGTRLTVT.

This clone was observed a few times. The chain uses TRBV15 and TRBJ1-2; maybe TRBD1 (5 bases). This CDR3 spans 11 amino acids. V was cut by 3 bases and J by 11 bases, with 10 bases left in between. CDR1 LNHNV and CDR2 YYDKDF come from the germline V gene (reference sequence). In nucleotides, the CDR3 is TGTGCCACCAGCAGGGAACAGGAATACACCTTC. Amino acid sequence: CATSREQEYTF.

This chain uses TRBV3-1 (or the pseudogene TRBV3-2) with TRBJ1-2; D ambiguous. This CDR3 has 12 amino acids. V was clipped by 4 bases and J by 3 bases, with 6 bases between them. Per germline, CDR1 LGHDT and CDR2 YNNKEL (reference sequence). CDR3 sequence reads: CASSRQDYGYTF. Written as DNA, the CDR3 is TGTGCCAGCAGCCGGCAGGACTATGGCTACACCTTC.

V usage is TRBV5-1 and J usage is TRBJ1-1; 8 bases line up with TRBD1. With 1 base clipped from V and 1 base from J, the junction kept 6 bases outside the gene matches. The CDR3 spans 16 residues. The germline V gene has CDR1 SGHRS and CDR2 YFSETQ. The CDR3 protein is CASSLRPGGSNTEAFF. The CDR3 region has the DNA TGCGCCAGCAGCTTGCGCCCAGGGGGCTCGAACACTGAAGCTTTCTTT.

The chain recombines TRBV7-3 with TRBJ1-1; the match to TRBD1 covers 7 bases. The ends lost 1 base at V and 4 bases at J; junction bases unmatched: 3. This CDR3 spans 14 amino acids. Germline CDR1 and CDR2: SGHTA and FQGTGA. In DNA, the CDR3 is TGTGCCAGCAGCTTAAATGCAGGGGGCACTGAAGCTTTCTTT. It yields the protein CASSLNAGGTEAFF.

The chain has TRBV6-5 and TRBJ1-1; 8 positions match TRBD1. The CDR3 spans 14 residues. CDR1 and CDR2 (germline): MNHEY, SVGAGI. V trimming: 8 bases; J trimming: 1 base; junction bases outside the gene matches: 6. The CDR3 DNA reads TGTGCCAGCGCGATAGACAGGGGGAACACTGAAGCTTTCTTT. As protein: CASAIDRGNTEAFF.

This chain joins TRBV5-1 and TRBJ1-4, with 9 bases that match TRBD1. This CDR3 region has 16 residues. The germline CDR1 and CDR2 sequences are SGHRS and YFSETQ. J gave up 11 bases and V 4 bases, and 15 bases lay outside the gene matches. CDR3 protein: CASSQGSGTGLGKLFF. In DNA, the CDR3 is TGCGCCAGCAGCCAAGGTTCCGGGACAGGGTTGGGGAAACTGTTTTTT.

The J gene is TRBJ2-5, the V gene TRBV30; possible D gene TRBD2, 5 bases. This CDR3 region has 14 residues. V gave up 0 bases and J gave up 1 base, with 9 bases separating them. Germline V gene data show CDR1 as GTSNPN and CDR2 as SVGIG (reference sequence). In nucleotides, the CDR3 is TGTGCCTGGAGTGTATCTAGCAGCCAAGAGACCCAGTACTTC. Translating gives CAWSVSSSQETQYF.

The chain employs TRBV19 and TRBJ1-5; 7 nucleotides agree with TRBD1. Germline-derived CDR1 and CDR2 are LNHDA and SQIVND (reference sequence). The J segment lost 6 bases and the V segment lost 0 bases, leaving 2 bases of the junction unmatched. The length of the CDR3 is 14 residues. The CDR3 coding sequence is TGTGCCAGTAGTATAGAAAGGGGGCTTCAGCCCCAGCATTTT. It codes for CASSIERGLQPQHF.

This sequence joins TRBV2 and TRBJ1-5; no definite D call. The CDR3 consists of 12 residues. Trimming pared 6 bases from V and 1 base from J, leaving 4 bases between. The germline CDR1 and CDR2 sequences are SNHLY and FYNNEI. The DNA of the CDR3 is TGTGCCAGCAGGGCAAGCAATCAGCCCCAGCATTTT. Protein sequence: CASRASNQPQHF.

The chain couples TRBV29-1 to TRBJ1-1; 7 bases are shared with TRBD1. The germline V gene has CDR1 SQVTM and CDR2 ANQGSEA. The ends lost 5 bases at V and 5 bases at J; junction bases unmatched: 5. This CDR3 region has 12 residues. The CDR3 loop is CSVIRQGTEAFF. CDR3 DNA sequence: TGCAGCGTTATTAGACAGGGTACTGAAGCTTTCTTT.

This clone has more than one count but fewer than ten. The CDR3, as DNA: TGCGCCAGCAGCATTGGGACTTCTGGGGCCAACGTCCTGACTTTC. Its protein product is CASSIGTSGANVLTF. V gene TRBV5-1 combines with J gene TRBJ2-6; a possible D gene is TRBD2 (6 bases). This CDR3 is built from 15 residues. The germline V gene encodes CDR1 SGHRS and CDR2 YFSETQ. Trimming removed 4 bases at V and 1 base at J, with 9 bases between. The full variable domain, completed using reference TRBV5-1 and TRBJ2-6, is KAGVTQTPRYLIKTRGQQVTLSCSPISGHRSVSWYQQTPGQGLQFLFEYFSETQRNKGNFPGRFSGRQFSNSRSEMNVSTLELGDSALYLCASSIGTSGANVLTFGAGSRLTVL.

The chain links TRBV10-3 to TRBJ2-1; the D gene is possibly TRBD2 (5 bases). The CDR3 length is 16 residues. CDR1 and CDR2 (germline): ENHRY, SYGVKD. Trimming cost V 4 bases and J 1 base, with 14 bases left between them. The CDR3 bases are TGTGCCATCAGTGGACGAGAGGGAGTATCCTACAATGAGCAGTTCTTC. Translation: CAISGREGVSYNEQFF.

This rearrangement joins TRBV15 to TRBJ1-2; no reliable D call. V lost 0 bases to trimming and J lost 8 bases, with 13 bases between them. From germline, CDR1 is LNHNV and CDR2 YYDKDF (reference sequence). The CDR3 extends over 14 amino acids. The CDR3 region has the DNA TGTGCCACCAGCAGAGATTCTGTCGAACGGGGCTACACCTTC. This sequence encodes CATSRDSVERGYTF.